A single sample gave rise to the 27 T cell receptor beta chains below, sequenced in a study of shared clonotypes between healthy human individuals. This table comes from immunoSEQ multiplex PCR, and its TCRdb copy is limited to in-frame clones, with some not included. The repertoire holds 2 million to 3 million clones, with approximately 90% as singletons. The sequencing sample was made of naive CD4+ T cells sorted from blood. Subset indicated: CD45RA+ positively selected. The receptor set was obtained from a man between 18 and 35 years old in good health.

This chain uses TRBV28 with TRBJ1-1, with D unresolved. The CDR3 loop spans 13 amino acids. V gave up 5 bases and J gave up 4 bases, with 11 bases separating them. In germline, CDR1 is MDHEN, CDR2 SYDVKM. As DNA, the CDR3 is TGTGCCAGCAGTCCCTCACTGCCCACTGAAGCTTTCTTT. Translating gives CASSPSLPTEAFF.

This chain links TRBV7-9 with TRBJ1-2, with TRBD1 matching 7 bases. Germline assignment: CDR1 SEHNR and CDR2 FQNEAQ (reference sequence). V trimming: 11 bases; J trimming: 7 bases; junction bases outside the gene matches: 7. The CDR3 is 11 amino acids. CDR3 loop: CAGEGAVGYTF. CDR3 bases: TGTGCCGGGGAGGGGGCCGTTGGCTACACCTTC. Looking up the rest from reference TRBV7-9 and TRBJ1-2 gives the full variable domain: DTGVSQNPRHKITKRGQNVTFRCDPISEHNRLYWYRQTLGQGPEFLTYFQNEAQLEKSRLLSDRFSAERPKGSFSTLEIQRTEQGDSAMYLCAGEGAVGYTFGSGTRLTVV.

The genes are TRBV6-5 and TRBJ2-2; 9 bases map to TRBD1. V lost 10 bases to trimming and J lost 1 base; unmatched junction nucleotides: 4. This CDR3 is 14 amino acids long. Germline loops: CDR1 MNHEY, CDR2 SVGAGI. The CDR3 DNA follows: TGTGCCACCGGGACAGGGATGAACACCGGGGAGCTGTTTTTT. This translates into CATGTGMNTGELFF.

This clone has just one count. CDR3 in amino acids: CASSPTGQGNSPLHF. In DNA, the CDR3 is TGCGCCAGCAGCCCTACGGGACAGGGTAATTCACCCCTCCACTTT. The chain employs TRBV5-1 and TRBJ1-6; 9 positions match TRBD1. After removal of 4 bases from V and 6 bases from J, the junction contained 5 bases not matched to a gene. The CDR3 has 15 amino acids. The germline gives CDR1 SGHRS, CDR2 YFSETQ.

The rearrangement links TRBV7-9 to TRBJ2-2; 9 nucleotides align to TRBD2. The CDR3 totals 17 residues. Germline assignment: CDR1 SEHNR and CDR2 FQNEAQ (reference sequence). The ends lost 5 bases at V and 8 bases at J; junction bases unmatched: 15. The DNA of the CDR3 is TGTGCCAGCAGCCTAAGGAACCTAGCGGGAATATCTGGGGAGCTGTTTTTT. Encoded protein: CASSLRNLAGISGELFF.

This chain connects TRBV6-1 to TRBJ1-2; D is ambiguous. Trimming took 2 bases from V and 4 from J, leaving 11 bases between them. The length of the CDR3 is 14 residues. Germline lookup yields CDR1 MNHNS and CDR2 SASEGT. The CDR3 reads CASSELIVPYGYTF. The CDR3 DNA sequence: TGTGCCAGCAGTGAATTAATAGTTCCCTATGGCTACACCTTC.

The chain joins TRBV6-5 to TRBJ1-2; no clear D. CDR1 and CDR2 (germline): MNHEY, SVGAGI. The V and J ends lost 5 bases and 13 bases respectively, with 14 bases between them. CDR3 length: 11 residues. As DNA, the CDR3 is TGTGCCAGCAGTGAGCGGATTTCCGGCACCTTC. This translates into CASSERISGTF.

The chain links TRBV7-2 to TRBJ1-6; 7 nucleotides match TRBD1. Germline CDR1 SGHTA, CDR2 FQGNSA. The CDR3 has 18 residues. Trimming removed 3 bases from V and 7 bases from J; junction bases left unmatched: 15. CDR3 nucleotides: TGTGCCAGCAGCTTGGGGGAAGGACAGGCTCTAGCCAATTCACCCCTCCACTTT. Translated, it gives CASSLGEGQALANSPLHF.

The CDR3 protein is CASRPIGAETQYF. CDR3 nucleotide sequence: TGTGCCAGTAGGCCCATCGGAGCGGAGACCCAGTACTTC. The chain employs TRBV19 and TRBJ2-5, with D hard to call. Deletions cut 6 bases from V and 5 bases from J, with 13 bases between. The CDR3 has 13 amino acids. Germline values: CDR1 LNHDA, CDR2 SQIVND (reference sequence). Filled out from reference TRBV19 and TRBJ2-5, the complete variable domain reads DGGITQSPKYLFRKEGQNVTLSCEQNLNHDAMYWYRQDPGQGLRLIYYSQIVNDFQKGDIAEGYSVSREKKESFPLTVTSAQKNPTAFYLCASRPIGAETQYFGPGTRLLVL.

With respect to this clone: Other DNA sequences from this sample encode an identical CDR3 as well. The V and J genes are TRBV18 and TRBJ1-5, with 8 nucleotides matching TRBD1. CDR3 length: 15 residues. Looked up from germline, CDR1 is KGHSH and CDR2 is LQKENI. The ends lost 3 bases at V and 3 bases at J; junction bases unmatched: 4. The CDR3 region is CASSPGTGLNQPQHF. CDR3 nucleotide sequence: TGTGCCAGCTCACCCGGGACAGGCCTCAATCAGCCCCAGCATTTT.

This chain links TRBV11-2 with TRBJ1-1, with D unresolved. Trimming left V 7 bases short and J 6 bases short, with 15 bases between. The CDR3 contains 13 residues. CDR1 and CDR2 (germline): SGHAT, FQNNGV. In DNA form, the CDR3 reads TGTGCCAGCACCCTCGCGGGAGGGTCTGAAGCTTTCTTT. Its protein is CASTLAGGSEAFF.

The J gene is TRBJ1-1, the V gene TRBV19; 8 positions agree with TRBD1. The CDR3 loop spans 16 amino acids. Germline V gives CDR1 LNHDA, CDR2 SQIVND (reference sequence). V trimming: 4 bases; J trimming: 0 bases; junction bases outside the gene matches: 7. CDR3 protein: CASSRGQGRMNTEAFF. The CDR3 DNA follows: TGTGCCAGTAGTAGAGGACAGGGAAGGATGAACACTGAAGCTTTCTTT.

This clone was counted a single time. V gene TRBV30 combines with J gene TRBJ2-3; 9 bases agree with TRBD1. CDR3 length: 12 residues. The J segment lost 5 bases and the V segment lost 5 bases, leaving 2 bases of the junction unmatched. The V gene's germline CDR1 is GTSNPN and CDR2 SVGIG (reference sequence). CDR3 bases: TGTGCCTGGGCGGACAGGGGAGATACGCAGTATTTT. Encoded protein: CAWADRGDTQYF.

The CDR3 region is CASSLVGGMDNEQFF. In DNA form, the CDR3 reads TGTGCCAGCAGCTTAGTTGGGGGCATGGACAATGAGCAGTTCTTC. The gene calls are TRBV7-8 and TRBJ2-1; a weak D match, TRBD1 (6 bases). The germline gives CDR1 SGHVS, CDR2 FQNEAQ. Trimming shortened V by 1 base and J by 5 bases, and 12 bases separated the two germline ends. This CDR3 is 15 amino acids long.

The CDR3 nucleotides are TGTGCCAGCAGCTCTACCGGGACTCTCACCGGGGAGCTGTTTTTT. Translated: CASSSTGTLTGELFF. The rearrangement joins TRBV5-4 to TRBJ2-2, with D possibly TRBD2 on 6 matching bases. The CDR3 totals 15 residues. Germline V gene data show CDR1 as SGHNT and CDR2 as YYREEE (reference sequence). Trimming pared 3 bases from V and 4 bases from J, leaving 13 bases between.

The V gene is TRBV2, the J gene TRBJ2-4; a weak D match, TRBD1 (7 bases). Trimming took off 7 bases at V and 9 bases at J, with 13 bases between the two ends. This CDR3 comprises 12 residues. Germline CDR1 and CDR2: SNHLY and FYNNEI. The CDR3, as DNA: TGTGCCAGCACCCGACAGGGAGGCATTCAGTACTTC. Its protein is CASTRQGGIQYF. Complete variable domain (other parts from reference TRBV2 and TRBJ2-4): EPEVTQTPSHQVTQMGQEVILRCVPISNHLYFYWYRQILGQKVEFLVSFYNNEISEKSEIFDDQFSVERPDGSNFTLKIRSTKLEDSAMYFCASTRQGGIQYFGAGTRLSVL.

The rearrangement uses TRBV28 and TRBJ1-3, with 8 bases aligning to TRBD1. Germline lookup yields CDR1 MDHEN and CDR2 SYDVKM. J gave up 4 bases and V 7 bases, and 6 bases lay outside the gene matches. The CDR3 sequence is 14 residues long. For the CDR3, the DNA is TGTGCCAGCAAGGCAGGGGGCGAAGGAAACACCATATATTTT. Its translation is CASKAGGEGNTIYF.

The chain carries TRBV19 and TRBJ1-5; TRBD1 aligns across 11 bases. The CDR3 loop spans 14 amino acids. V trimming: 6 bases; J trimming: 3 bases; junction bases outside the gene matches: 1. Germline assignment: CDR1 LNHDA and CDR2 SQIVND (reference sequence). DNA of the CDR3: TGTGCCAGTAGCGGACAGGGGGCCAATCAGCCCCAGCATTTT. Amino acid sequence: CASSGQGANQPQHF.

This clone was counted between two and nine times. V and J are TRBV6-1 and TRBJ2-2, with a possible D match to TRBD1 (6 bases). Germline V gives CDR1 MNHNS, CDR2 SASEGT. V dropped 5 bases and J dropped 3 bases, with 13 bases sitting between them. This CDR3 is 15 amino acids long. The CDR3 protein is CASSQQGKYTGELFF. The CDR3 DNA sequence: TGTGCCAGCAGTCAACAGGGAAAGTACACCGGGGAGCTGTTTTTT.

This chain connects TRBV29-1 to TRBJ1-2; a weak D match, TRBD1 (6 bases). Germline lookup yields CDR1 SQVTM and CDR2 ANQGSEA. The V gene lost 3 bases and the J gene lost 6 bases, with 11 bases spanning the gap. The CDR3 runs 12 residues. The CDR3 here is CSVEAGEDGYTF. The CDR3 DNA is TGCAGCGTTGAGGCAGGGGAGGATGGCTACACCTTC. Full variable domain (remainder filled in from reference TRBV29-1 and TRBJ1-2): SAVISQKPSRDICQRGTSLTIQCQVDSQVTMMFWYRQQPGQSLTLIATANQGSEATYESGFVIDKFPISRPNLTFSTLTVSNMSPEDSSIYLCSVEAGEDGYTFGSGTRLTVV.

The chain links TRBV7-9 to TRBJ1-3; 10 nucleotides agree with TRBD1. The junction had 10 bases not matched to a gene; V was cut back by 4 bases and J by 1 base. The germline V gene has CDR1 SEHNR and CDR2 FQNEAQ (reference sequence). The CDR3 is made up of 18 amino acids. The CDR3 DNA sequence: TGTGCCAGCAGCTCGACGAGACGACAGGGGGCATCTGGAAACACCATATATTTT. It is translated as CASSSTRRQGASGNTIYF.

The chain recombines TRBV14 with TRBJ2-2, with 13 positions matching TRBD2. The CDR3 has 17 residues. From germline, CDR1 is SGHDN and CDR2 FVKESK. J lost 2 bases, V lost 4 bases, and 4 bases had no gene match. The CDR3 spells CASSLGLAGRNTGELFF. The CDR3 DNA follows: TGTGCCAGCAGCCTGGGACTAGCGGGACGCAACACCGGGGAGCTGTTTTTT.

Points on this clone: Other DNA sequences from this sample encode an identical CDR3 as well. This chain joins TRBV6-6 and TRBJ1-1; D remains ambiguous. Trimming removed 0 bases from V and 1 base from J, with 3 bases in between. CDR3 length equals 13 residues. The germline V gene has CDR1 MNHNY and CDR2 SVGAGI (reference sequence). The DNA for the CDR3 is TGTGCCAGCAGTTACTCCAGGAACACTGAAGCTTTCTTT. Protein product: CASSYSRNTEAFF.

The rearrangement links TRBV4-2 to TRBJ1-3; possibly TRBD1 for D (5 bases). The ends were cut back, 5 bases at V and 0 bases at J, with 17 bases in the middle. Germline CDR1 reads LGHNA; CDR2 reads YNFKEQ. This CDR3 is 17 amino acids long. CDR3 sequence: CASSLAPGLISGNTIYF. The CDR3 DNA sequence: TGTGCCAGCAGCTTGGCCCCGGGACTGATCTCTGGAAACACCATATATTTT.

V gene TRBV28 combines with J gene TRBJ2-5, with 9 bases aligning to TRBD2. In germline, CDR1 is MDHEN, CDR2 SYDVKM. Losses at the gene ends were 5 bases for V and 1 base for J; bases not matched to a gene: 17. The CDR3 is 19 amino acids. CDR3 protein: CASSRGAGGLPKIQETQYF. The CDR3 coding sequence is TGTGCCAGCAGTCGGGGAGCGGGGGGCCTACCTAAGATCCAAGAGACCCAGTACTTC.

The chain uses TRBV7-2 and TRBJ2-6, with 7 bases matching TRBD1. From germline, CDR1 is SGHTA and CDR2 FQGNSA. The V and J ends lost 3 bases and 2 bases, in that order; junction bases with no gene match: 7. CDR3 size: 17 residues. DNA for the CDR3: TGTGCCAGCAGCTTCGACAGGGATTTGACTGGGGCCAACGTCCTGACTTTC. This sequence encodes CASSFDRDLTGANVLTF. The full variable domain, its missing parts supplied by reference TRBV7-2 and TRBJ2-6, is GAGVSQSPSNKVTEKGKDVELRCDPISGHTALYWYRQSLGQGLEFLIYFQGNSAPDKSGLPSDRFSAERTGGSVSTLTIQRTQQEDSAVYLCASSFDRDLTGANVLTFGAGSRLTVL.

Turning to this clone: This sample includes further DNA sequences coding for the same CDR3. This chain connects TRBV2 to TRBJ2-5; D unresolved. The CDR3 loop spans 11 amino acids. Germline values: CDR1 SNHLY, CDR2 FYNNEI. Deletions cut 6 bases from V and 2 bases from J, with 4 bases between. The CDR3 DNA reads TGTGCCAGCAGGTATCAAGAGACCCAGTACTTC. It yields the protein CASRYQETQYF. The full variable domain, completed using reference TRBV2 and TRBJ2-5, is EPEVTQTPSHQVTQMGQEVILRCVPISNHLYFYWYRQILGQKVEFLVSFYNNEISEKSEIFDDQFSVERPDGSNFTLKIRSTKLEDSAMYFCASRYQETQYFGPGTRLLVL.